This T cell receptor beta chain is drawn from a study of T-cell reconstitution after alpha-beta-depleted transplantation in children. A library of TCRbeta sequences, prepared with unique molecular identifiers, was generated. TCRdb processed the PCR reads anew with MiXCR; each CDR3 protein has one entry. Among 450,000 to 500,000 distinct CDR3 sequences, roughly an eighth were seen once, and the ten largest hold 4.5% to 6%. The CDR3 sequence is 16 residues long. The V gene lost 0 bases and the J gene lost 9 bases, with 18 bases spanning the gap. Germline V gives CDR1 ENHRY, CDR2 SYGVKD. The rearrangement links TRBV10-3 to TRBJ2-1, with D possibly being TRBD2 (5 bases). The sequencing used PBMCs from the stem cell graft donor, collected from the stem cell graft. The TCR was taken from a human donor who donated a stem cell graft to a child with combined immunodeficiency. The DNA of the CDR3 is TGTGCCATCAGTGAGTCTGGGCTAGCTCGAAGCGGTGAGCAGTTCTTC. Protein product: CAISESGLARSGEQFF.